One sample yielded the 23 T cell receptor beta chains listed below, sequenced in a study of cytomegalovirus exposure and HLA in healthy donors. Data came from immunoSEQ multiplex PCR; TCRdb stores just in-frame clones and leaves some out. The data contain 250,000 to 300,000 clones, nearly 90% of them seen just once; the ten biggest clones take up under 0.4%. Sequenced sample: PBMCs. These receptors all come from a woman in her late teens or twenties in good health and CMV-seronegative.

The V and J genes are TRBV4-3 and TRBJ1-1; no clear D. The CDR3 is 16 amino acids. Per the germline V gene, CDR1 is LGHNA and CDR2 is YSLEER. Trimming pared 0 bases from V and 0 bases from J, leaving 11 bases between. This CDR3 reads CASSQEGWAMNTEAFF. The CDR3 nucleotides are TGCGCCAGCAGCCAAGAAGGTTGGGCTATGAACACTGAAGCTTTCTTT.

The chain uses TRBV11-3 and TRBJ2-7; tentative D call: TRBD1 (5 bases). The germline V gene encodes CDR1 SGHNT and CDR2 YENEEA. The CDR3 runs 13 residues. DNA of the CDR3: TGTGCCAGCAGCACCCCAGACAGCATAATTTTACGCGTC. Translation: CASSTPDSIILRV.

The chain's CDR3 is CASSLYGGPLETQYF. DNA for the CDR3: TGTGCCAGCAGTTTATACGGGGGGCCCTTAGAGACCCAGTACTTC. This chain connects TRBV27 to TRBJ2-5, with D maybe TRBD2 (7 bases). The CDR3 sequence is 15 residues long. The V gene lost 1 base and the J gene lost 4 bases, with 13 bases spanning the gap. Germline V lookup: CDR1 MNHEY, CDR2 SMNVEV (reference sequence).

This clone was counted a few times. The CDR3 loop reads CASSDQGLEPQHF. The CDR3 bases are TGTGCCAGCAGTGATCAGGGTTTAGAGCCCCAGCATTTT. This sequence joins TRBV6-5 and TRBJ1-5; maybe TRBD1 (5 bases). Germline V gene lookup returns CDR1 MNHEY and CDR2 SVGAGI. This CDR3 contains 13 residues. V was pared by 5 bases and J by 8 bases, with 13 bases between.

The gene calls are TRBV7-2 and TRBJ2-5; TRBD2 matches 8 bases. The ends lost 5 bases at V and 4 bases at J; junction bases unmatched: 3. Germline-derived CDR1 and CDR2 are SGHTA and FQGNSA. There are 13 residues in the CDR3. CDR3 in DNA: TGTGCCAGCAGCCCCCGGGGGGGAGAGACCCAGTACTTC. Translated, it gives CASSPRGGETQYF.

The genes are TRBV28 and TRBJ1-2, with no clear D. V was cut by 5 bases and J by 5 bases, with 12 bases left in between. The CDR3 is made up of 13 amino acids. Germline CDR1 is MDHEN and CDR2 is SYDVKM. In DNA, the CDR3 is TGTGCCAGCAGTGTCAATACAAAATATGGCTACACCTTC. This translates into CASSVNTKYGYTF.

The chain employs TRBV14 and TRBJ1-1; 7 nucleotides line up with TRBD1. Germline V gene data show CDR1 as SGHDN and CDR2 as FVKESK. The CDR3 runs 17 residues. Trimming took 2 bases from V and 0 from J; bases not matched to a gene: 9. Here the CDR3 DNA reads TGTGCCAGCAGCCAATGGCCGGGACAGTCCATGAACACTGAAGCTTTCTTT. As protein: CASSQWPGQSMNTEAFF.

The rearrangement links TRBV5-1 to TRBJ2-7; a weak D match, TRBD2 (6 bases). The V gene's germline CDR1 is SGHRS and CDR2 YFSETQ. CDR3 size: 14 residues. The V gene lost 0 bases and the J gene lost 0 bases, with 7 bases spanning the gap. In nucleotides, the CDR3 is TGCGCCAGCAGCTTGGGGGGAGGCTCCTACGAGCAGTACTTC. As protein: CASSLGGGSYEQYF.

The rearrangement links TRBV27 to TRBJ2-7, with 8 bases fitting TRBD2. V lost 4 bases, J lost 3 bases, and 11 bases stayed unmatched. CDR1 is MNHEY and CDR2 is SMNVEV in the germline V gene (reference sequence). The CDR3 is made up of 16 amino acids. CDR3 residues: CASSSSRLAGLYEQYV. The CDR3 DNA reads as TGTGCCAGCAGTTCATCGAGGCTAGCGGGCCTCTACGAGCAGTACGTC.

This clone was counted only a few times. This chain joins TRBV28 and TRBJ1-4; D is undetermined. V shed 4 bases and J shed 7 bases, with 13 bases lying between them. The CDR3 length is 14 residues. Germline CDR1 reads MDHEN; CDR2 reads SYDVKM. Here the CDR3 reads CASSSREPFEKLFF. The DNA of the CDR3 is TGTGCCAGCAGTTCCCGGGAGCCCTTTGAAAAACTGTTTTTT.

The J gene is TRBJ1-2, the V gene TRBV29-1; no reliable D call. Trimming cost V 1 base and J 0 bases, with 18 bases left between them. CDR1 SQVTM and CDR2 ANQGSEA come from the germline V gene. This CDR3 spans 17 amino acids. DNA for the CDR3: TGCAGCGTTGAAGGTGGTAGAGATACAGCGGCTAACTATGGCTACACCTTC. Translated: CSVEGGRDTAANYGYTF.

This chain links TRBV6-1 with TRBJ2-3, with 9 bases matching TRBD2. There are 17 residues in the CDR3. After removal of 1 base from V and 0 bases from J, the junction contained 5 bases not matched to a gene. Germline loops: CDR1 MNHNS, CDR2 SASEGT. CDR3 DNA: TGTGCCAGCAGTGAAGGGGCGACTAGCGGTAGCACAGATACGCAGTATTTT. The encoded protein is CASSEGATSGSTDTQYF.

The V call is TRBV6-5, the J call TRBJ1-1, with D unresolved. Germline CDR1 MNHEY, CDR2 SVGAGI. Trimming left V 6 bases short and J 1 base short, with 6 bases between. The CDR3 consists of 12 residues. Here the CDR3 DNA reads TGTGCCAGCAGATCCCAGAACACTGAAGCTTTCTTT. Translated, it gives CASRSQNTEAFF.

This chain uses TRBV5-6 with TRBJ2-2, with D perhaps matching TRBD2 (5 bases). Germline V gene data show CDR1 as SGHDT and CDR2 as YYEEEE. V shed 1 base and J shed 6 bases, with 10 bases lying between them. This CDR3 spans 14 amino acids. CDR3 protein: CASSLSGRAGELFF. CDR3 DNA: TGTGCCAGCAGCTTGTCGGGAAGAGCCGGGGAGCTGTTTTTT.

This chain connects TRBV6-5 to TRBJ1-2, with D maybe TRBD1 (5 bases). Germline CDR1 MNHEY, CDR2 SVGAGI. The V and J ends lost 2 bases and 7 bases respectively, with 14 bases between them. This CDR3 has 14 residues. Here the CDR3 reads CASSYGQNAPGYTF. CDR3 bases: TGTGCCAGCAGTTACGGACAAAACGCCCCTGGCTACACCTTC.

The chain couples TRBV5-8 to TRBJ2-7; 9 bases match TRBD1. The germline V gene encodes CDR1 SGHTS and CDR2 YDEGEE. This CDR3 region has 13 residues. The J segment lost 5 bases and the V segment lost 1 base, leaving 1 base of the junction unmatched. CDR3 region: CASSLRTGDEQYV. The CDR3 nucleotides are TGTGCCAGCAGCTTGAGGACAGGGGACGAGCAGTACGTC.

CDR3 protein: CASSLIGGSGANVLTF. The CDR3 DNA is TGTGCCAGCAGCTTGATCGGGGGCTCTGGGGCCAACGTCCTGACTTTC. The chain is built from TRBV5-5 and TRBJ2-6, with D perhaps matching TRBD2 (6 bases). Germline V gene data show CDR1 as SGHKS and CDR2 as YYEKEE (reference sequence). The CDR3 totals 16 residues. Between the trimmed V and J ends, which lost 1 base and 0 bases, there was a span of 8 bases.

The chain recombines TRBV27 with TRBJ1-6; 10 nucleotides align to TRBD1. J gave up 4 bases and V 3 bases, and 6 bases lay outside the gene matches. Germline CDR1 is MNHEY and CDR2 is SMNVEV (reference sequence). The CDR3 length is 17 residues. In DNA, the CDR3 is TGTGCCAGCAGTTTCATCCGGGACAGGGGATATAATTCACCCCTCCACTTT. It yields the protein CASSFIRDRGYNSPLHF.

The chain links TRBV6-4 to TRBJ2-3; D remains ambiguous. Germline CDR1 and CDR2: MRHNA and SNTAGT. Trimming shortened V by 3 bases and J by 3 bases, and 10 bases separated the two germline ends. The CDR3 runs to 14 residues. The CDR3, as DNA: TGTGCCAGCAGTGAGGCGGCAGAAACAGATACGCAGTATTTT. Translation gives CASSEAAETDTQYF.

The CDR3 coding sequence is TGTGCCACCAGCAGAGCGCAGGGGGTCAATTCACCCCTCCACTTT. Protein product: CATSRAQGVNSPLHF. This chain connects TRBV15 to TRBJ1-6, with 7 bases fitting TRBD1. This CDR3 region has 15 residues. The germline V gene has CDR1 LNHNV and CDR2 YYDKDF (reference sequence). The V and J ends lost 1 base and 7 bases, in that order; junction bases with no gene match: 4.

This chain uses TRBV19 with TRBJ2-5, with TRBD2 matching 7 bases. Per the germline V gene, CDR1 is LNHDA and CDR2 is SQIVND (reference sequence). V shed 0 bases and J 5 bases; nucleotides not matched to a gene: 9. The CDR3 spans 16 residues. The CDR3: CASSIDLWGGLETQYF. The CDR3, as DNA: TGTGCCAGTAGTATAGATCTATGGGGAGGGTTGGAGACCCAGTACTTC.

The V and J genes are TRBV28 and TRBJ2-5; 8 bases map to TRBD2. Trimming cost V 5 bases and J 5 bases; bases outside gene matches: 13. The CDR3 sequence is 16 residues long. Germline values: CDR1 MDHEN, CDR2 SYDVKM. The CDR3 protein is CASSGFGGAGRETQYF. In DNA form, the CDR3 reads TGTGCCAGCAGTGGCTTCGGGGGGGCCGGACGGGAGACCCAGTACTTC.

The CDR3 region has the DNA TGTGCCAGCTCACCGCCAGGCCTTCTCAACACTGAAGCTTTCTTT. Translated: CASSPPGLLNTEAFF. The chain couples TRBV18 to TRBJ1-1; no clear D gene. V lost 3 bases and J lost 2, with 13 bases in between. Germline V CDR1 and CDR2: KGHSH, LQKENI. CDR3 length equals 15 residues.